This TCR beta chain was sequenced in a study of post-analysis software for immune sequencing data (dated by TCRdb to between 2014 and 2017). Some background on the complete study: Relapsing-remitting, secondary progressive and progressive-relapsing multiple sclerosis were recorded as disease courses, and subtype annotation was lacking for some patients. A subset of samples was prepared in parallel using single-end sample barcoding, then pooled and co-amplified after Illumina adapter ligation. Patient repertoires were compared against 10 to 12 previously published healthy control repertoires from donors aged about 6 to 28 years. The research as a whole found: Patients showed significantly higher frequencies than controls for roughly five TRBV segments, among them TRBV5-6, TRBV5-1 and TRBV20-1. Direct clustering with F measure showed strong co-clustering of samples prepared in the same batch, prompting a batch-effect correction. Normalized Chao1 diversity was significantly lower in multiple sclerosis patients than controls, suggesting substantial peripheral T-cell clonal expansion. The control group was slightly older than the multiple sclerosis patient group.

To demonstrate the VDJtools post-analysis software, the study profiled TCR beta repertoires from the peripheral blood of about 13 young patients with multiple sclerosis. The multiple sclerosis patients were children and adolescents ranging in age from about 6 to 16 years. Receptor libraries were prepared by PCR. For sequencing, an Illumina HiSeq 2500 was employed. To reduce PCR and sequencing biases, unique molecular identifiers were built into the TCR beta cDNA libraries. Roughly 500,000 cDNA molecules were obtained per 1 to 10 million input T cells, so each molecule approximated one T cell. Patient libraries were prepared and sequenced with the same protocol used for the earlier healthy control dataset. Samples belonging to the same batch were prepared together, multiplexed and sequenced on a shared HiSeq lane. The paper's processing steps were these. Raw barcoded reads were processed with MIGEC, discarding single-read molecular identifier groups before consensus assembly and CDR3 extraction. Clonotype tables were post-analysed with VDJtools, and diversity was normalized by down-sampling all datasets to the smallest sample size. In repertoire overlap clustering, CDR3 amino acid sequences, but not nucleotide sequences, were matched to correct batch-related cross-sample contamination. TCRdb cleaned the public reads at Q25 with fastp, built clones with MiXCR and kept in-frame beta chains. Rows are unified per CDR3 protein, each entry keeping the most common DNA and genes. These V and J calls rely on TCRdb rather than the paper's analysis. This sample is represented by almost 700,000 distinct CDR3 sequences; over 45% of them were singletons. Jointly, the top ten make up 11% of the sample.

A note on this clonotype: Its recognized antigen is unknown. No much larger clone exists at a distance of one base, and base qualities are not known.

The germline V gene gives CDR1 as SGHRS and CDR2 as YFSETQ. Relative to germline, V is 4 bases shorter and J is 5 bases shorter, with 15 bases between their ends. There are 14 amino acids in the CDR3, from cysteine to phenylalanine inclusive. Only the CDR3 DNA stays, 42 bases, in frame from base 1. The V and J genes are TRBV5-1 and TRBJ1-1, with a tentative D gene TRBD1 over 5 matching bases. Sequencing input: blood. This receptor was obtained from a girl aged 2-10 years with multiple sclerosis. The encoded CDR3 is CASSLRVGDTEAFF. The nucleotides read TGCGCCAGCAGCCTCAGGGTGGGGGATACTGAAGCTTTCTTT.